These T cell receptor beta chains were read from a single sample in a study of technical replicates of blood from a few donors. The protocol was immunoSEQ multiplex PCR, while the TCRdb copy is restricted to in-frame clones and leaves out a portion. The sample has roughly 67,000 clones; nearly 98% are singletons. Sequenced material: T cells isolated from PBMCs. These receptors were obtained from a human donor in good health. Each CDR3 is given without its conserved first and last residue.

TRBV5-5 | ASSFWTSGPQETQY
TRBV9 | ASSVEEWGGDGYT
TRBV7-2 | ASSLVGGQNYEQY
TRBV28 | ASSTTGQGGNEQY
TRBV6-5 | ASSYSGQASYEQY
TRBV12-5 | ASGLWDREDAF
TRBV28 | ASFTGLAGADTQY
TRBV9 | ASSPSPGGETQY
TRBV6-5 | ASSSGQGSYEQY
TRBV28 | ASSSWAGAEAF
TRBV9 | ASSVDRSQGENYGYT
TRBV6-5 | ASSQGLGTYEQY
TRBV6-1 | ASSEIRRGPSSYEQY
TRBV5-4 | ASSSRTSGVGSEQF
TRBV10-1 | ASSPGGSSYEQY
TRBV7-6 | ASSLSISLPYEQY
TRBV27 | ASRRTPRDRYSNQPQH
TRBV25-1 | ASSGPSHLTGGGTEAF
TRBV29-1 | SVTHSANYGYT
TRBV5-1 | ASSETGSGNTIY
TRBV2 | ASSELRVNYGYT
TRBV6-1 | ASRGDRVGQETQY
TRBV28 | ASSFFNQPQH
TRBV4-1 | ASSLENAGVLEETQY
TRBV4-2 | ASSQAGTSSNNEQF
TRBV19 | ASSTLGQNYGYT
TRBV30 | AWSFSQETQY
TRBV5-1 | ASSFGTSGGLYEQY
TRBV6-1 | AIGPLKRGRQPQH
TRBV5-1 | ASSLGQGRNIQY
TRBV15 | ATSEGLIYGYT
TRBV9 | ASSARAGGQGDTQY
TRBV2 | ASYREGNEKLF
TRBV18 | ASSPPGRNTGELF